These 24 T cell receptor beta chains were sequenced from one sample in a study of monozygotic twins with inflammatory bowel disease. TCRdb reanalyzed the 5' RACE reads, giving one entry per CDR3 protein sequence and no DNA. This table holds approximately 210,000 distinct CDR3 sequences. Sequencing was done on a sample of blood. The receptors originated from a human donor with ulcerative colitis or Crohn's disease, or a healthy co-twin of an affected twin (not recorded which).

The chain joins TRBV7-9 to TRBJ1-1; with no DNA, the TCRdb D assignment of TRBD1 cannot be verified. Germline V gene data show CDR1 as SEHNR and CDR2 as FQNEAQ (reference sequence). The CDR3 loop spans 13 amino acids. The CDR3 protein is CASSPMGRNEAFF. Full variable domain (missing parts from reference TRBV7-9 and TRBJ1-1): DTGVSQNPRHKITKRGQNVTFRCDPISEHNRLYWYRQTLGQGPEFLTYFQNEAQLEKSRLLSDRFSAERPKGSFSTLEIQRTEQGDSAMYLCASSPMGRNEAFFGQGTRLTVV.

The chain carries TRBV2 and TRBJ2-7. The length of the CDR3 is 13 residues. From germline, CDR1 is SNHLY and CDR2 FYNNEI. The CDR3 spells CASSGKRAHEQYF.

V and J are TRBV6-1 and TRBJ2-3; the TRBD2 assignment by TCRdb is unverifiable without DNA. Per germline, CDR1 MNHNS and CDR2 SASEGT. This CDR3 comprises 14 residues. The CDR3: CASTLRANTDTQYF.

V and J are TRBV6-5 and TRBJ2-5. This CDR3 contains 15 residues. Per the germline V gene, CDR1 is MNHEY and CDR2 is SVGAGI. CDR3 residues: CASSYFTGYQETQYF.

This rearrangement joins TRBV20-1 to TRBJ2-5. The CDR3 is 11 amino acids. Germline assignment: CDR1 DFQATT and CDR2 SNEGSKA (reference sequence). Here the CDR3 reads CSAQVGETQYF.

The gene calls are TRBV7-2 and TRBJ1-1; with no DNA, the TCRdb D assignment of TRBD1 cannot be verified. CDR1 is SGHTA and CDR2 is FQGNSA in the germline V gene. CDR3 length equals 14 residues. The chain's CDR3 is CASSFTGADTEAFF.

The chain recombines TRBV29-1 with TRBJ2-2; TCRdb lists TRBD1, though no DNA is available to test this call. The germline V gene encodes CDR1 SQVTM and CDR2 ANQGSEA. The CDR3 runs 13 residues. Here the CDR3 reads CSVWDRNTGELFF.

The gene calls are TRBV19 and TRBJ2-1; TCRdb picks TRBD2, but there is no DNA to check that call. Germline CDR1 is LNHDA and CDR2 is SQIVND (reference sequence). This CDR3 has 18 amino acids. This CDR3 reads CASSIEASSLSSYNEQFF.

This chain uses TRBV5-4 with TRBJ1-1. The CDR3 is 15 residues long. Germline V gene data show CDR1 as SGHNT and CDR2 as YYREEE (reference sequence). The CDR3 region is CASSLVKGLGTEAFF.

This rearrangement joins TRBV20-1 to TRBJ2-5. The CDR3 totals 14 residues. Germline V CDR1 and CDR2: DFQATT, SNEGSKA (reference sequence). CDR3 amino acids: CSARDHKGQETQYF.

V usage is TRBV12-3 or TRBV12-4 and J usage is TRBJ1-2; absent DNA, TCRdb's TRBD1 call cannot be checked. The CDR3 consists of 14 residues. The CDR3 region is CASSLVRQEDGYTF.

The chain joins TRBV19 to TRBJ1-1; TCRdb outputs TRBD1, but without DNA this stays unchecked. The CDR3 runs to 14 residues. CDR1 and CDR2 from the germline V gene are LNHDA and SQIVND (reference sequence). Here the CDR3 reads CASSIWGADTEAFF.

The genes are TRBV5-1 and TRBJ1-3; as DNA is missing, the TRBD1 call by TCRdb cannot be tested. Germline V lookup: CDR1 SGHRS, CDR2 YFSETQ. The CDR3 has 16 amino acids. The CDR3: CASSLRGQGSGNTIYF. Filled out from reference TRBV5-1 and TRBJ1-3, the complete variable domain reads KAGVTQTPRYLIKTRGQQVTLSCSPISGHRSVSWYQQTPGQGLQFLFEYFSETQRNKGNFPGRFSGRQFSNSRSEMNVSTLELGDSALYLCASSLRGQGSGNTIYFGEGSWLTVV.

The V and J genes are TRBV5-6 and TRBJ1-5. This CDR3 region has 15 residues. CDR1 and CDR2 (germline): SGHDT, YYEEEE. The CDR3 sequence: CASSLDARPHQPQHF.

The chain combines TRBV28 with TRBJ2-5; TCRdb's D call, TRBD2, is unchecked because there is no DNA. The CDR3 consists of 16 residues. CDR1 and CDR2 from the germline V gene are MDHEN and SYDVKM. The CDR3 protein is CATGIRLAIVGETQYF.

The chain has TRBV20-1 and TRBJ2-1. Per germline, CDR1 DFQATT and CDR2 SNEGSKA (reference sequence). The CDR3 consists of 13 residues. The CDR3 sequence is CSARAELNNEQFF.

The chain combines TRBV29-1 with TRBJ2-7; no DNA is available, so the TRBD1 call from TCRdb remains unchecked. Germline values: CDR1 SQVTM, CDR2 ANQGSEA. The CDR3 sequence is 14 residues long. The CDR3 is CSVEETGGIYEQYF.

The chain recombines TRBV7-9 with TRBJ2-5; TCRdb reports TRBD2, a call that lacks DNA to check it against. In germline, CDR1 is SEHNR, CDR2 FQNEAQ (reference sequence). There are 14 residues in the CDR3. CDR3 sequence reads: CASSFLSGLETQYF.

This chain joins TRBV3-1 and TRBJ2-6; TCRdb calls TRBD1, which cannot be checked without DNA. CDR1 is LGHDT and CDR2 is YNNKEL in the germline V gene (reference sequence). This CDR3 is built from 15 residues. CDR3 residues: CASSFRDTGANVLTF.

The CDR3 region is CASSSGTAYYGYTF. This chain joins TRBV7-9 and TRBJ1-2; TCRdb calls TRBD1, which cannot be checked without DNA. CDR3 length: 14 amino acids. CDR1 SEHNR and CDR2 FQNEAQ come from the germline V gene (reference sequence).

The CDR3 spells CASSSQRSDTQYF. The chain carries TRBV7-8 and TRBJ2-3. The CDR3 extends over 13 amino acids. CDR1 is SGHVS and CDR2 is FQNEAQ in the germline V gene.

This chain uses TRBV20-1 with TRBJ2-3. Germline CDR1 reads DFQATT; CDR2 reads SNEGSKA (reference sequence). The CDR3 totals 13 residues. The CDR3 protein is CSASVNVGDTQYF.

This rearrangement joins TRBV2 to TRBJ2-2; without DNA, the TCRdb call of TRBD1 cannot be checked. This CDR3 spans 17 amino acids. Germline assignment: CDR1 SNHLY and CDR2 FYNNEI. The CDR3 loop reads CASTFHRGDSYTGELFF.

The chain joins TRBV3-1 to TRBJ2-4; absent DNA, TCRdb's TRBD1 call cannot be checked. Germline CDR1 and CDR2: LGHDT and YNNKEL (reference sequence). The CDR3 extends over 16 amino acids. CDR3 amino acids: CASSFRDTLAKNIQYF.